Listed below are T cell receptor beta chains from one sample, sequenced in a study of cytomegalovirus exposure and HLA in healthy donors. Using immunoSEQ multiplex PCR, the repertoire was profiled, and TCRdb retains in-frame clones only, with some absent. The table lists some 200,000 clones, just under 70% of them singletons. Input material: PBMCs. All receptors come from a man aged 40-50 years in good health and CMV-seropositive. Both conserved end residues are trimmed from each CDR3. Each record gives: V gene, clone size, J gene, CDR3 protein. Clone size, where shown, is once, few, many, or a class for clones that have expanded.

TRBV18	-	TRBJ2-7	ASSPTWDRGAESYEQY
TRBV7-2	-	TRBJ2-5	ASSLGQKETQY
TRBV6-1	-	TRBJ2-7	ASKEGRPNSYEQY
TRBV13	few	TRBJ2-6	ASSPPGGGGANVLT
TRBV19	few	TRBJ1-2	ASTGQGVDGYT
TRBV5-8	-	TRBJ2-7	ASSYDRGYEQY
TRBV5-1	-	TRBJ1-5	ASSLAPSSNQPQH
TRBV9	few	TRBJ2-7	ASSLEGSKRPYEQY
TRBV9	-	TRBJ2-2	ASSVSGTKPANTGELF
TRBV7-9	-	TRBJ1-1	SSSFAVNTEAF
TRBV14	-	TRBJ2-1	ASSQDEAGGYNEQF
TRBV25-1	few	TRBJ1-6	ASSEKGRVDSPLH
TRBV28	once	TRBJ2-7	ASSLRVPYEQY
TRBV21-1	-	TRBJ2-7	ASSKDKKGLAGDYEQY
TRBV4-3	-	TRBJ2-7	ASSQVPGSSYEQY
TRBV20-1	-	TRBJ1-6	SAGHGSPLH
TRBV19	-	TRBJ1-4	ASSIGVWEKLF
TRBV28	-	TRBJ1-1	ASSFLGVGGF
TRBV13	-	TRBJ1-3	ASSLGLLSGNTIY
TRBV7-2	-	TRBJ2-1	ASSLSSITDEQF
TRBV18	-	TRBJ2-2	ASSRLSPFANTGELF